A selection of T cell receptor beta chains follows, all from one sample in a study of T-cell reconstitution after alpha-beta-depleted transplantation in children. TCRdb recomputed calls from the PCR reads with MiXCR, one row per CDR3 protein. This sample has approximately 630,000 distinct CDR3 sequences, with about an eighth found just once. Sample: PBMCs, taken before TCRalphabeta/CD19-depleted stem cell transplant. Every receptor here comes from a girl aged 2 to 9 with congenital amegakaryocytic thrombocytopenia, due to receive a stem cell transplant. CDR3s include the opening cysteine and the closing phenylalanine or tryptophan. A D gene is named only where the DNA matches it firmly. Clone size is given for some rows only: seen once, a few or many times, or a class if the clone is expanded.

D: .; size: many; V: TRBV20-1; J: TRBJ2-7; DNA: TGCAGTGCTAGTCAGGTAGACGAGCAGTACTTC; CDR3: CSASQVDEQYF
D: .; size: few; V: TRBV4-1; J: TRBJ2-5; DNA: TGCGCCAGCAGCCAAGATGATCGGCTAGTCACAGAGACCCAGTACTTC; CDR3: CASSQDDRLVTETQYF
D: TRBD1; size: .; V: TRBV6-5; J: TRBJ2-7; DNA: TGTGCCAGCAGTTACGACAGGGACCCCTACGAGCAGTACTTC; CDR3: CASSYDRDPYEQYF
D: .; size: .; V: TRBV14; J: TRBJ2-1; DNA: TGTGCCAGCAGCCAAGATCGAGTTGGACTGAGGCCCTACAATGAGCAGTTCTTC; CDR3: CASSQDRVGLRPYNEQFF
D: .; size: many; V: TRBV5-1; J: TRBJ1-5; DNA: TGCGCCAGCAGCCCTCGGGAGGGTCAGCCCCAGCATTTT; CDR3: CASSPREGQPQHF
D: .; size: many; V: TRBV29-1; J: TRBJ1-3; DNA: TGCAGCGTTTCCGGCTTAGCGGACACCATATATTTT; CDR3: CSVSGLADTIYF
D: .; size: many; V: TRBV20-1; J: TRBJ2-3; DNA: TGCAGTGCTAGAGTCCGAGGGGATACGCAGTATTTT; CDR3: CSARVRGDTQYF
D: TRBD2; size: many; V: TRBV5-8; J: TRBJ2-2; DNA: TGTGCCAGCAGCCAGGGACTAGCGGGAGGACCGACCGGGGAGCTGTTTTTT; CDR3: CASSQGLAGGPTGELFF
D: TRBD1; size: many; V: TRBV27; J: TRBJ1-2; DNA: TGTGCCAGCAGTTTACGCACAACCCAGGGGGCGGTTTACGGCTACACCTTC; CDR3: CASSLRTTQGAVYGYTF
D: TRBD1; size: .; V: TRBV4-1; J: TRBJ2-7; DNA: TGCGCCAGCAGCCAAGTCGGCAGGGGGCCTTACGAGCAGTACTTC; CDR3: CASSQVGRGPYEQYF
D: .; size: few; V: TRBV7-8; J: TRBJ2-1; DNA: TGTGCCAGCAGCTTAGGGCAGGGATCTGAGCAGTTCTTC; CDR3: CASSLGQGSEQFF
D: TRBD1; size: .; V: TRBV18; J: TRBJ2-1; DNA: TGTGCCAGCTCACAGTTAAGGGACAGGGACTACAATGAGCAGTTCTTC; CDR3: CASSQLRDRDYNEQFF
D: .; size: many; V: TRBV6-4; J: TRBJ1-1; DNA: TGTGCCAGCAGTCAATGGACGAACACTGAAGCTTTCTTT; CDR3: CASSQWTNTEAFF
D: .; size: few; V: TRBV19; J: TRBJ2-1; DNA: TGTGCCAGTAGTATAACGGAACCGCCAAATGAGCAGTTCTTC; CDR3: CASSITEPPNEQFF
D: .; size: .; V: TRBV3-1; J: TRBJ1-1; DNA: TGTGCCAGCAGCCAAGCATTCGGCGGGGAAGAAGCTTTCTTT; CDR3: CASSQAFGGEEAFF
D: .; size: many; V: TRBV5-5; J: TRBJ2-5; DNA: TGTGCCAGCAGCTTGTTATCAGCAGAGACCCAGTACTTC; CDR3: CASSLLSAETQYF
D: .; size: .; V: TRBV10-2; J: TRBJ2-1; DNA: TGCGCCAGCAGTGAGTCGGTAGCGAGCTTATCCTACAATGAGCAGTTCTTC; CDR3: CASSESVASLSYNEQFF
D: .; size: .; V: TRBV19; J: TRBJ1-2; DNA: TGTGCCAGTAGGTCAACCGGGACTCGCTATGGCTACACCTTC; CDR3: CASRSTGTRYGYTF
D: .; size: many; V: TRBV7-9; J: TRBJ1-1; DNA: TGTGCCAGCAGCTTAGTACGGACAGCTGAAGCTTTCTTT; CDR3: CASSLVRTAEAFF
D: .; size: .; V: TRBV6-5; J: TRBJ1-1; DNA: TGTGCCAGCAGTTATTTGGGGGAGGCTGAAGCTTTCTTT; CDR3: CASSYLGEAEAFF
D: .; size: many; V: TRBV20-1; J: TRBJ2-3; DNA: TGCAGTGCCCAAGTTAGAGATACGCAGTATTTT; CDR3: CSAQVRDTQYF
D: .; size: few; V: TRBV7-6; J: TRBJ2-1; DNA: TGTGCCAGCAGCAACTCCGCAGGGCCGAATGAGCAGTTCTTC; CDR3: CASSNSAGPNEQFF
D: TRBD2; size: many; V: TRBV29-1; J: TRBJ2-1; DNA: TGCAGCGTAGGATTTAGCGGGAGGCACAATGAGCAGTTCTTC; CDR3: CSVGFSGRHNEQFF
D: TRBD1; size: few; V: TRBV20-1; J: TRBJ2-1; DNA: TGCAGTGCCAGGGGGCTCCCGTACTCCTACAATGAGCAGTTCTTC; CDR3: CSARGLPYSYNEQFF
D: .; size: many; V: TRBV27; J: TRBJ2-2; DNA: TGTGCCAGCAGTACCAGGTGGTTGGCGCGCGTAGAGCTGTTTTTT; CDR3: CASSTRWLARVELFF
D: TRBD2; size: many; V: TRBV12-3/TRBV12-4; J: TRBJ2-7; DNA: TGTGCCAGCAGCCTGGGTGTAAGCGGGGGCTACGAGCAGTACTTC; CDR3: CASSLGVSGGYEQYF